This T cell receptor (beta chain) was documented in a study of T cells in Graves' hyperthyroidism and ophthalmopathy. J lost 6 bases, V lost 3 bases, and 8 bases had no gene match. The CDR3 loop spans 16 amino acids. Germline CDR1 is SGDLS and CDR2 is YYNGEE. There were TCR beta CDR3 regions amplified from RNA transcripts. HTBI primers were employed in a first-round RT-PCR of the TCR CDR3. TCRdb re-called the multiplex PCR reads with MiXCR, one entry per CDR3 protein. The table shows about 770,000 distinct CDR3 sequences, with about 19% occurring only once. This receptor was obtained from a woman aged 45 to 65 with Graves' hyperthyroidism that later progressed to Graves' ophthalmopathy. The rearrangement uses TRBV9 and TRBJ1-5; 11 bases line up with TRBD1. Source material: blood. The CDR3 spells CASSAGTGGLGQPQHF. CDR3 coding DNA: TGTGCCAGCAGCGCCGGGACAGGGGGTTTGGGTCAGCCCCAGCATTTT. The full variable domain, in which reference TRBV9 and TRBJ1-5 provide the parts outside the CDR3, is DSGVTQTPKHLITATGQRVTLRCSPRSGDLSVYWYQQSLDQGLQFLIQYYNGEERAKGNILERFSAQQFPDLHSELNLSSLELGDSALYFCASSAGTGGLGQPQHFGDGTRLSIL.